The clone carrying this T cell receptor (beta chain) appeared a single time. The germline CDR1 and CDR2 sequences are SGHVS and FQNEAQ. With V trimmed by 2 bases and J by 8 bases, 14 bases remained unmatched. This CDR3 has 17 amino acids. Original methodology: Reference gene primers were amplified, and this amplification served to estimate nucleated cell counts. The protocol was immunoSEQ multiplex PCR, while the TCRdb copy is restricted to in-frame clones and leaves out a portion. Clone size and the V and J calls come from that table; the DNA yielded D and trimming. The sample lists approximately 200,000 clones, 80% to 90% occurring once. This sample is drawn from a study of blood T cell repertoires in COVID-19. Across the whole study: Whether acute or convalescent, the COVID-19 samples came from the United States, Italy and Spain. The cDNA or gDNA used as material had been derived from T cells, B-cell-depleted T cells, or PBMCs.

The chain links TRBV7-8 to TRBJ2-5; 10 nucleotides agree with TRBD2. Material: peripheral blood. This receptor was identified in a woman older than 75 with COVID-19, enrolled during active disease. Written as DNA, the CDR3 is TGTGCCAGCAGCTTATCGAGTATAGGACTAGCGGTCGGTACCCAGTACTTC. Translating gives CASSLSSIGLAVGTQYF.